The 7 T cell receptor beta chains below were found in one sample sequenced in a study of blood T cell repertoires in COVID-19. The table came from immunoSEQ multiplex PCR; TCRdb's copy has only in-frame clones and leaves some out. There are fewer than 200,000 clones in the sample; 70% to 90% occur only once, and around 20% lies in the top ten. The source material was peripheral blood. These receptor sequences come from a man between 65 and 79 years old with active or convalescent COVID-19.

The V gene is TRBV9, the J gene TRBJ1-4, with D tentatively TRBD1 (5 bases). The CDR3 loop spans 16 amino acids. Trimming removed 3 bases from V and 6 bases from J, with 18 bases in between. Germline V gene sequence: CDR1 SGDLS, CDR2 YYNGEE. The CDR3 region has the DNA TGTGCCAGCAGCGCCCACGGGGGAGGGCTCGATGAAAAACTGTTTTTT. Its protein product is CASSAHGGGLDEKLFF.

V usage is TRBV9 and J usage is TRBJ1-2; D is uncertain. Germline CDR1 reads SGDLS; CDR2 reads YYNGEE. This CDR3 has 14 amino acids. V lost 4 bases, J lost 7 bases, and 17 bases lay in between. The CDR3 sequence is CASSREEASGGYTF. CDR3 DNA: TGTGCCAGCAGCCGAGAGGAAGCCTCGGGTGGCTACACCTTC.

This clone was seen once. This chain joins TRBV7-2 and TRBJ2-2; possibly TRBD1 for D (5 bases). The CDR3 sequence is 14 residues long. The germline V and J ends were trimmed by 3 bases and 1 base, with 6 bases remaining between them. Looked up from germline, CDR1 is SGHTA and CDR2 is FQGNSA. The CDR3 DNA follows: TGTGCCAGCAGCTTGACAGTGAACACCGGGGAGCTGTTTTTT. This codes for CASSLTVNTGELFF.

This CDR3 is CASSYNRDTGAFF. CDR3 nucleotides: TGTGCCAGCTCATACAACAGGGACACGGGAGCTTTCTTT. The rearrangement links TRBV18 to TRBJ1-1; perhaps TRBD1 as D (6 bases). This CDR3 is 13 amino acids long. Trimming pared 5 bases from V and 10 bases from J, leaving 17 bases between. In germline, CDR1 is KGHSH, CDR2 LQKENI.

This chain connects TRBV15 to TRBJ1-5; perhaps TRBD1 as D (6 bases). V lost 3 bases, J lost 5 bases, and 14 bases lay in between. Germline lookup yields CDR1 LNHNV and CDR2 YYDKDF (reference sequence). CDR3 length: 15 amino acids. The CDR3 sequence: CATSRAGTWDQPQHF. CDR3 bases: TGTGCCACCAGCAGGGCCGGGACATGGGATCAGCCCCAGCATTTT.

The chain has TRBV4-2 and TRBJ1-4, with D unresolved. This CDR3 is built from 17 residues. The germline V gene has CDR1 LGHNA and CDR2 YNFKEQ. V lost 6 bases and J lost 0, with 17 bases in between. In DNA form, the CDR3 reads TGTGCCAGCAGTCGCCAGTCGGGGAGTGCAACTAATGAAAAACTGTTTTTT. As protein: CASSRQSGSATNEKLFF.

The chain is built from TRBV19 and TRBJ1-5; tentative D call: TRBD1 (5 bases). The germline V and J ends were trimmed by 6 bases and 4 bases, with 16 bases remaining between them. Germline assignment: CDR1 LNHDA and CDR2 SQIVND (reference sequence). The CDR3 totals 15 residues. This CDR3 reads CASRAGEGWNQPQHF. Here the CDR3 DNA reads TGTGCCAGTAGAGCCGGGGAGGGGTGGAATCAGCCCCAGCATTTT.